The TCR beta chain under discussion was sequenced for a study of identical twins. TCRdb re-called the 5' RACE reads through MiXCR, storing one row per CDR3 protein. The sample carries roughly 290,000 distinct CDR3 sequences, about 8.9% recorded once. V was pared by 0 bases and J by 2 bases, with 4 bases between. The CDR3 is made up of 14 amino acids. Germline V lookup: CDR1 SGHAT, CDR2 FQNNGV. This clonotype was seen repeatedly, ten times or more. This sample also appeared in a second study, on yellow fever vaccine responses in identical twins.

V usage is TRBV11-2 and J usage is TRBJ2-2; unclear D gene. The sample consisted of memory (CD45RO+) T cells sorted from blood. This clonotype was obtained from a woman between 18 and 29 years old in good health. The CDR3 DNA reads as TGTGCCAGCAGCTTAGACCCCAACACCGGGGAGCTGTTTTTT. Translation: CASSLDPNTGELFF.